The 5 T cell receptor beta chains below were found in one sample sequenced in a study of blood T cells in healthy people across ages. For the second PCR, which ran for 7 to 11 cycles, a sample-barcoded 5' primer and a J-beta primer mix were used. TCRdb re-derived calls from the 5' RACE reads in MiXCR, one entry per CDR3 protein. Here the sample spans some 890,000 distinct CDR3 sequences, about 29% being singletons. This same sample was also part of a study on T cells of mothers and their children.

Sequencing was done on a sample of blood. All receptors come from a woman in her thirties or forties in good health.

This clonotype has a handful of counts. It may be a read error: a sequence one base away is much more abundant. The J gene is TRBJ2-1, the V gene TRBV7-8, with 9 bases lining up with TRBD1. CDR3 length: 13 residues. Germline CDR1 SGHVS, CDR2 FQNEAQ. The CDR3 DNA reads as TGTGCCTGCAGCTTGGACAGGGGCAATGAGCAGTTCTTC. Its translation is CACSLDRGNEQFF.

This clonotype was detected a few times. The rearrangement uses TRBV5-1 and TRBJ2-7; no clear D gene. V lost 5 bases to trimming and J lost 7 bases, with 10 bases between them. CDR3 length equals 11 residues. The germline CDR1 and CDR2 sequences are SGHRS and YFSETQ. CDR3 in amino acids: CASRASGEQYF. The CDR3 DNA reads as TGCGCCAGCAGGGCCTCAGGAGAGCAGTACTTC.

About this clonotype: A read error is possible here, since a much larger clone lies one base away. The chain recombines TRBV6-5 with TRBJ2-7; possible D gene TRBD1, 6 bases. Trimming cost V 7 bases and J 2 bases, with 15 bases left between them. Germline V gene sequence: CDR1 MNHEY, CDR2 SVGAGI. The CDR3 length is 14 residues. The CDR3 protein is CASTAKGTTYEQYF. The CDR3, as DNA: TGTGCCAGCACGGCTAAGGGGACAACCTACGAGCAGTACTTC.

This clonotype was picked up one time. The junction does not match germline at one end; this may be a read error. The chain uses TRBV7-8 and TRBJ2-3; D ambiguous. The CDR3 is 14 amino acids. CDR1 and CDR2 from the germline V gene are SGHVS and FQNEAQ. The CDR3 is CASSSRLDTDTRYF. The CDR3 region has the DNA TGTGCCAGCAGCTCCCGATTAGACACAGATACGCGGTATTTT.

CDR3 in DNA: TGTGCCAGCAGTCCAGGATCGCGGGGCGCGCGGGATTCACCCCTCCACTTT. Protein sequence: CASSPGSRGARDSPLHF. The chain employs TRBV28 and TRBJ1-6; D may be TRBD1 (5 bases). Germline V CDR1 and CDR2: MDHEN, SYDVKM. Trimming cost V 5 bases and J 8 bases, with 22 bases left between them. There are 17 residues in the CDR3.